These T cell receptor beta chains were read from a single sample in a study of CD8 T cells in ankylosing spondylitis. TCRdb fed the 5' RACE reads into MiXCR, producing one record per CDR3 protein. This sample has approximately 400,000 distinct CDR3 sequences, with 25% to 30% found just once. Source material: blood, either unsorted or a sorted T cell fraction (not recorded which). The receptors come from a male donor with ankylosing spondylitis. Each CDR3 is given with its conserved first and last residue.

V: TRBV7-9; CDR3: CASSPALARGHEQFF
V: TRBV12-3/TRBV12-4; CDR3: CASSREGYGYTF
V: TRBV7-2; CDR3: CASSPGQGSDQPQHF
V: TRBV15; CDR3: CATSRDWGQGHEQFF
V: TRBV5-1; CDR3: CASSLSGQGSVPTYGYTF
V: TRBV5-1; CDR3: CASSLVLAGDNSYEQYF
V: TRBV20-1; CDR3: CSATGTGEQPQHF
V: TRBV20-1; CDR3: CSVELTLNEQFF
V: TRBV3-1; CDR3: CASTPPGFRNEQFF
V: TRBV7-7; CDR3: CASSLSTGAVQETQYF
V: TRBV19; CDR3: CASSFGRPYNEQFF
V: TRBV6-1; CDR3: CAGLAVMNTGELFF
V: TRBV11-2; CDR3: CASSLDGASGMGQYF
V: TRBV7-9; CDR3: CASSDPVDYGYTF
V: TRBV5-1; CDR3: CASSSQGQGALTFF
V: TRBV18; CDR3: CASSRDRGQEAFF
V: TRBV5-1; CDR3: CASSPRDRKPSGANVLTF
V: TRBV5-1; CDR3: CASSLIISGAEAFF
V: TRBV3-1; CDR3: CASSPRTGTEAFF
V: TRBV27; CDR3: CASSSPGLAGVRTGELFF
V: TRBV24-1; CDR3: CATSDPGTSGGETQYF
V: TRBV2; CDR3: CASIGAAQETQYF
V: TRBV12-3/TRBV12-4; CDR3: CASSLDRGYTGELFF
V: TRBV5-5; CDR3: CASSFLDRAEAFF
V: TRBV20-1; CDR3: CSARARTVSSYNEQFF
V: TRBV5-1; CDR3: CASSLVAAGEQFF
V: TRBV29-1; CDR3: CSAGDREKLFF
V: TRBV5-1; CDR3: CASSTSGFGELFF
V: TRBV30; CDR3: CAWSGTGGVYGYTF